The rows below give T cell receptor beta chains drawn from one sample of a study of blood T cell repertoires in COVID-19. Repertoires were generated with immunoSEQ multiplex PCR, while TCRdb's copy carries only in-frame clones and drops some. This table has a few hundred thousand clones, about 88% appearing once. The sequencing sample was made of PBMCs or T cells enriched from blood (not recorded which). These receptors all stem from a woman in her thirties who had been exposed to COVID-19. Both conserved end residues are part of each CDR3. The D gene is left open where the match is weak. The size entry is marked missing in some rows and otherwise reads once, few, many or a size class.

d_gene	v_gene	abundance	j_gene	CDR3nt	CDR3aa
TRBD2	TRBV9	-	TRBJ2-5	TGTGCCAGCAGCTCATCGGGACTAGCGGGGGCTGTGGAGACCCAGTACTTC	CASSSSGLAGAVETQYF
-	TRBV9	-	TRBJ1-4	TGTGCCAGCAGCGTGGACAGTCGTAATGAAAAACTGTTTTTT	CASSVDSRNEKLFF
TRBD1	TRBV4-1	-	TRBJ2-1	TGCGCCAGCAGCCAAGATATTCTTACGACAGGGCCTTGGAATGAGCAGTTCTTC	CASSQDILTTGPWNEQFF
-	TRBV4-1	-	TRBJ2-3	TGCGCCAGCAGCCCAGACGGGGGGCCGGGAGATACGCAGTATTTT	CASSPDGGPGDTQYF
TRBD1	TRBV29-1	-	TRBJ1-2	TGCAGCGGGTGGGGACAGGGCTATGGCTACACCTTC	CSGWGQGYGYTF
-	TRBV29-1	-	TRBJ1-4	TGCAGCGTTGCACAGCCTGCAACTAATGAAAAACTGTTTTTT	CSVAQPATNEKLFF
-	TRBV19	-	TRBJ2-7	TGTGCCAGTAGTATAGATCTCGGGTACGAGCAGTACTTC	CASSIDLGYEQYF
-	TRBV6-2/TRBV6-3	-	TRBJ1-5	TGTGCCAGCAGTTACTACGGGTATAGCAATCAGCCCCAGCATTTT	CASSYYGYSNQPQHF
TRBD1	TRBV12-3/TRBV12-4	-	TRBJ1-2	TGTGCCAGCAGACCTGGACAGGTTGAAGGCTACACCTTC	CASRPGQVEGYTF
TRBD1	TRBV7-9	-	TRBJ2-3	TGTGCCAGCAGCTCCATCGGACAGGGATTAGATACGCAGTATTTT	CASSSIGQGLDTQYF
TRBD1	TRBV6-5	-	TRBJ1-6	TGTGCCAGCAGTTCCCAGCCGGGACAGAATAATTCACCCCTCCACTTT	CASSSQPGQNNSPLHF
-	TRBV5-5	-	TRBJ1-4	TGTGCCAGCAGCTTTTCCGGGGATGAAAAACTGTTTTTT	CASSFSGDEKLFF
TRBD1	TRBV5-5	-	TRBJ2-1	TGTGCCAGCAGCTTAGGACAGGGGGTCGACAATGAGCAGTTCTTC	CASSLGQGVDNEQFF
TRBD1	TRBV2	once	TRBJ2-2	TGTGCCAGCAGCGTTACAGGGGGAGACACCGGGGAGCTGTTTTTT	CASSVTGGDTGELFF
-	TRBV5-6	few	TRBJ2-1	TGTGCCAGCAGCCACCCCCTAGGTAGCACGCGGGATGAGCAGTTCTTC	CASSHPLGSTRDEQFF
-	TRBV12-5	-	TRBJ2-3	TGTGCTAGTGGCCTACCTATCCCGCGGGGCAGGGCTACAGATACGCAGTATTTT	CASGLPIPRGRATDTQYF
-	TRBV11-2	-	TRBJ1-5	TGTGCCAGCAGCTCAGGACTGTTTAGCAATCAGCCCCAGCATTTT	CASSSGLFSNQPQHF
-	TRBV3-1/TRBV3-2	-	TRBJ1-1	TGTGCCAGCAGCCAAGTACCACAGGGACGGAACACTGAAGCTTTCTTT	CASSQVPQGRNTEAFF
TRBD2	TRBV12-5	once	TRBJ2-1	TGTGCTAGTGGTTTGGTAGTAGCGGGGGGGAGTGGTGAGCAGTTCTTC	CASGLVVAGGSGEQFF
-	TRBV5-1	-	TRBJ2-6	TGCGCCAGCAGCACCAGGGTCTCTGGGGCCAACGTCCTGACTTTC	CASSTRVSGANVLTF
-	TRBV5-1	-	TRBJ2-2	TGCGCCAGCAGCTGGGCAGGACAAGCGAACACCGGGGAGCTGTTTTTT	CASSWAGQANTGELFF
-	TRBV30	-	TRBJ1-1	TGTGCCTGGACCCTCTTGTCGAACACTGAAGCTTTCTTT	CAWTLLSNTEAFF
-	TRBV3-1/TRBV3-2	-	TRBJ1-1	TGTGCCAGCAGCCAAAGGGCCCGCTGGGGGCCCATGAACACTGAAGCTTTCTTT	CASSQRARWGPMNTEAFF
TRBD1	TRBV24-1	-	TRBJ1-5	TGTGCCACCAGTGATTCCACTCAGGGGGCGCTGGCTCAGCCCCAGCATTTT	CATSDSTQGALAQPQHF
-	TRBV3-1/TRBV3-2	-	TRBJ2-7	TGTGCCAGCAGCCCGATCCGGGATCCCACCGGGTACGAGCAGTACTTC	CASSPIRDPTGYEQYF
-	TRBV7-2	once	TRBJ1-5	TGTGCCAGCAGCGCTCAGGGGACCCTTAGCAATCAGCCCCAGCATTTT	CASSAQGTLSNQPQHF
TRBD1	TRBV6-5	-	TRBJ2-7	TGTGCCAGCAGTCCCCTTCGACAGGGTAGTTACGAGCAGTACTTC	CASSPLRQGSYEQYF
TRBD1	TRBV7-9	-	TRBJ2-7	TGTGCCAGCAGTCAAGGGACAGGAAAAAGCTACGAGCAGTACTTC	CASSQGTGKSYEQYF
-	TRBV19	-	TRBJ1-3	TGTGCCAGTAGTATTCGACAGGTCCGTTCTGGAAACACCATATATTTT	CASSIRQVRSGNTIYF
-	TRBV2	-	TRBJ1-1	TGTGCCAGCAGGAGTACAGGGTTGGCTTTCTTT	CASRSTGLAFF
-	TRBV7-2	few	TRBJ2-3	TGTGCCAGCAGCCCCCAGGGTAGCACAGATACGCAGTATTTT	CASSPQGSTDTQYF
TRBD1	TRBV18	-	TRBJ1-1	TGTGCCAGCTCACTCGCAGGGGGAAACACTGAAGCTTTCTTT	CASSLAGGNTEAFF
-	TRBV3-1/TRBV3-2	-	TRBJ2-7	TGTGCCAGCAGCCAGAATGGAGGTTTTGAGCAGTACTTC	CASSQNGGFEQYF
-	TRBV3-1/TRBV3-2	-	TRBJ1-1	TGTGCCAGCAGCCAAGATGGTAAACGGGTTGAAGCTTTCTTT	CASSQDGKRVEAFF
TRBD1	TRBV27	-	TRBJ1-2	TGTGCCAGCAGTCCGAGGGACAGGGGACATAATGGCTACACCTTC	CASSPRDRGHNGYTF
-	TRBV10-1	-	TRBJ2-7	TGCGCCAGCAGTTCAGGCTACGAGCAGTACTTC	CASSSGYEQYF
TRBD2	TRBV23-1	-	TRBJ2-7	TGCGCCAGCAGTCACCGGACTAGCGGGGGTCCCTACGAGCAGTACTTC	CASSHRTSGGPYEQYF
-	TRBV5-1	once	TRBJ1-1	TGCGCCAGCAGCTTGGGGTCAGGGGTGGGGAACACTGAAGCTTTCTTT	CASSLGSGVGNTEAFF